The clone carrying this TCR beta chain was found once. Its specificity is not known. This sample is part of a study of STAT5B mutations in CD4+ large granular lymphocyte leukemia. Study results and caveats: About a quarter of private leukemic clonotypes occurred rarely in other patients' non-leukemic repertoires.

V shed 4 bases and J 0 bases; nucleotides not matched to a gene: 5. This CDR3 spans 15 amino acids. Germline V lookup: CDR1 SGHNT, CDR2 YYREEE (reference sequence). Assay: immunoSEQ multiplex PCR; the TCRdb copy retains only in-frame clones and omits some. The sample yields around 35,000 clones, 70% to 90% seen once. The clonotype originates from a human donor in good health. Material for sequencing was CD4+ T cells from blood buffy coats. V usage is TRBV5-4 and J usage is TRBJ2-3; TRBD2 matches at 7 bases. This CDR3 is CASSRSGTSTDTQYF. As DNA, the CDR3 is TGTGCCAGCAGCCGAAGCGGGACTAGCACAGATACGCAGTATTTT.